This T cell receptor beta chain comes out of a study of T cells after yellow fever vaccination. Findings of the study overall: Most clones from primary vaccination were detected again post-booster (just under 97% CD4, 88% CD8). The secondary response was weaker, and its peak arrived faster, on day 5 versus 15. Contamination of FACS-sorted repertoires by abundant clonotypes from the bulk population could occur.

TCR cDNA, made by 5'RACE template switching, carried an added universal primer site and UMIs. TCRdb reprocessed the 5' RACE reads via MiXCR and lists one record per CDR3 protein. The data contain more than 450,000 distinct CDR3 sequences, 20% to 25% of them singletons. This clonotype was recorded many times. The antigen is unknown. This CDR3 region has 18 residues. Trimming removed 4 bases from V and 0 bases from J; junction bases left unmatched: 12. CDR1 and CDR2 from the germline V gene are SGHRS and YFSETQ. The sequence was collected from a man aged 18 to 30 who received the YFV17D yellow fever vaccine. This specimen was PBMCs, taken about 20 days after the first yellow fever vaccination. The chain employs TRBV5-1 and TRBJ2-1; TRBD2 matches at 8 bases. In nucleotides, the CDR3 is TGCGCCAGCAGCCCTCGGGAGCGGGGGTCGAGCTCCTACAATGAGCAGTTCTTC. It yields the protein CASSPRERGSSSYNEQFF.